This TCR beta chain was identified in a study of T cell clones after liver transplantation. Across the whole study: Apart from three HCV-positive recipients, transplants were for non-autoimmune, non-viral reasons. Blood was drawn pre-transplant, before withdrawal, and after full or failed withdrawal.

The CDR3 is 16 residues long. CDR1 and CDR2 from the germline V gene are MNHEY and SMNVEV (reference sequence). Trimming left V 6 bases short and J 6 bases short, with 23 bases between. Clones were sequenced by immunoSEQ multiplex PCR, and TCRdb holds only the in-frame ones, with some missing. The sample consists of 50,000 to 70,000 clones, around two thirds of them appearing once. This TCR came from a human patient who received a liver transplant. Some T cells may be provided by the graft donor. Material: CD4+ T cells from blood, obtained at the approximately 15-month timepoint. The V and J genes are TRBV27 and TRBJ2-5; D is possibly TRBD2 (6 bases). The CDR3 loop reads CASSSLRREGRKTQYF. CDR3 sequence (DNA): TGTGCCAGCAGCTCACTCAGGAGGGAAGGAAGGAAGACCCAGTACTTC.